The sample holds many counts of the clone carrying this TCR beta chain. The target antigen is unknown. The TCR beta CDR3 regions underwent amplification using RNA transcripts as the source. First-round RT-PCR targeting the TCR CDR3 was performed with the HTBI primer set. TCRdb fed the multiplex PCR reads into MiXCR, producing one record per CDR3 protein. The sample yields fewer than 350,000 distinct CDR3 sequences, roughly 13% seen once. This record comes from a study of T cells in Graves' hyperthyroidism and ophthalmopathy. This CDR3 region has 14 residues. The trim removed 6 bases at V and 3 bases at J, leaving 7 bases unmatched. Germline CDR1 is SEHNR and CDR2 is FQNEAQ (reference sequence). Overall study results and limits: Ophthalmopathy prediction by the model preceded onset by a median approximately 6.9 months.

The hyperthyroidism was newly diagnosed and had lasted under 2 months; the patients were aged 18 to 65. The sequencing sample was made of blood. The sequence was obtained from a woman aged 40-49 years with Graves' hyperthyroidism. The V gene is TRBV7-9, the J gene TRBJ2-7; 8 positions match TRBD2. The CDR3, as DNA: TGTGCCAGCAGTAACGGGGGGGTAAGCTACGAGCAGTACTTC. Its translation is CASSNGGVSYEQYF.